These 5 T cell receptor beta chains came from one sample sequenced in a study of early T cells in non-severe SARS-CoV-2 infection. TCRdb itself ran the 5' RACE reads through MiXCR, one entry per CDR3 protein. The table has 80,000 to 100,000 distinct CDR3 sequences, around 12% seen once. The sample comprised whole blood. These receptors were collected from an adult who was a healthcare worker with PCR-confirmed SARS-CoV-2 infection or an uninfected control (not recorded which).

Many counts were recorded for this clonotype. The genes are TRBV7-2 and TRBJ1-6; 7 bases fit TRBD1. The trim removed 2 bases at V and 9 bases at J, leaving 13 bases unmatched. The CDR3 is made up of 17 amino acids. Per the germline V gene, CDR1 is SGHTA and CDR2 is FQGNSA. In nucleotides, the CDR3 is TGTGCCAGCAGCTTAAATTTCAGGGGGACAGAATCTTCACCCCTCCACTTT. Amino acid sequence: CASSLNFRGTESSPLHF.

The rearrangement links TRBV7-3 to TRBJ2-2; D remains unclear. This CDR3 spans 15 amino acids. Deletions cut 5 bases from V and 2 bases from J, with 12 bases between. Looked up from germline, CDR1 is SGHTA and CDR2 is FQGTGA. The CDR3 sequence is CASSPHPKNTGELFF. In DNA form, the CDR3 reads TGTGCCAGCAGCCCCCACCCGAAAAACACCGGGGAGCTGTTTTTT.

This clonotype was observed a few times. This chain joins TRBV7-9 and TRBJ1-1, with D unclear. The CDR3 sequence is 13 residues long. Germline V gives CDR1 SEHNR, CDR2 FQNEAQ (reference sequence). V was clipped by 1 base and J by 8 bases, with 11 bases between them. Written as DNA, the CDR3 is TGTGCCAGCAGCTTAGACAGTGGGTTCGAAGCTTTCTTT. Residues: CASSLDSGFEAFF.

This chain uses TRBV19 with TRBJ2-7; D may correspond to TRBD1 or TRBD2 (5 bases each). This CDR3 region has 14 residues. The V end was cut by 8 bases, the J end by 6 bases, with 20 bases between. Germline V lookup: CDR1 LNHDA, CDR2 SQIVND (reference sequence). The CDR3 region is CASGMRRSGGEQYF. The CDR3 region has the DNA TGTGCCAGTGGGATGAGACGGTCTGGGGGCGAGCAGTACTTC.

The rearrangement joins TRBV5-6 to TRBJ1-1; 7 bases agree with TRBD1. CDR1 SGHDT and CDR2 YYEEEE come from the germline V gene. The V gene end was trimmed by 3 bases and the J gene end by 3 bases; junction bases not matched to a gene: 14. The CDR3 is 17 amino acids. This chain's CDR3 is CASSSLDRVSGDTEAFF. DNA for the CDR3: TGTGCCAGCAGCTCCCTAGACAGGGTATCAGGGGACACTGAAGCTTTCTTT.